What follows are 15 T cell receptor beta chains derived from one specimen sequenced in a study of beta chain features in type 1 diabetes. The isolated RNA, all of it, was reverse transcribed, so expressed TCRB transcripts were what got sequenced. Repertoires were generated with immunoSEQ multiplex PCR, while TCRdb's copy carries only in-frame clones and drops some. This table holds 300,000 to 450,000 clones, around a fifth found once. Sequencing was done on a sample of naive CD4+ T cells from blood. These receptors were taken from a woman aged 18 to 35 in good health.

The CDR3 sequence is CASSPTSGYQETQYF. The CDR3 nucleotides are TGTGCCAGCAGCCCGACTAGCGGGTACCAAGAGACCCAGTACTTC. The V gene is TRBV5-4, the J gene TRBJ2-5, with 10 bases identical to TRBD2. Germline V gene lookup returns CDR1 SGHNT and CDR2 YYREEE (reference sequence). The CDR3 is 15 amino acids. J was trimmed by 0 bases and V by 4 bases; bases with no gene match: 3.

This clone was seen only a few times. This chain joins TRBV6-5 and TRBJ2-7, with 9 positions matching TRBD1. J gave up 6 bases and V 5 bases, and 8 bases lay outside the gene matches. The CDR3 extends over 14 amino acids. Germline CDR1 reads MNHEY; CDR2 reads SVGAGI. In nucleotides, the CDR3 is TGTGCCAGCAGTAAGGACAGGGGAAAGGGCGAGCAGTACTTC. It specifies CASSKDRGKGEQYF.

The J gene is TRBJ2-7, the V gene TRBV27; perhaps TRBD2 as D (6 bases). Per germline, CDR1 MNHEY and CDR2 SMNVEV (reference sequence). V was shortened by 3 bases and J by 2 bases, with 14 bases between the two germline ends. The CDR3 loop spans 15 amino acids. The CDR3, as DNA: TGTGCCAGCAGTTTGGAGGGCCGGACGACCTACGAGCAGTACTTC. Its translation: CASSLEGRTTYEQYF.

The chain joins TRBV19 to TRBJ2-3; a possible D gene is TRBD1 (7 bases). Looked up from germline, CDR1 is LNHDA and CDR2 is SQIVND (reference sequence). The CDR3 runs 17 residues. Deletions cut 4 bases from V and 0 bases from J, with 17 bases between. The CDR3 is CASSRIMTGRSTDTQYF. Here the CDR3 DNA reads TGTGCCAGTAGTAGAATCATGACAGGGAGGAGCACAGATACGCAGTATTTT.

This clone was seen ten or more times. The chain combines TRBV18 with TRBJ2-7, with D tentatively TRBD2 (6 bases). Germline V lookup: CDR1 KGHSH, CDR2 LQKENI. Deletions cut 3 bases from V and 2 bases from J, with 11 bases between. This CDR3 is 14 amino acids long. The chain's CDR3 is CASSPGLQAYEQYF. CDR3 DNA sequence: TGTGCCAGCTCACCGGGACTGCAAGCCTACGAGCAGTACTTC.

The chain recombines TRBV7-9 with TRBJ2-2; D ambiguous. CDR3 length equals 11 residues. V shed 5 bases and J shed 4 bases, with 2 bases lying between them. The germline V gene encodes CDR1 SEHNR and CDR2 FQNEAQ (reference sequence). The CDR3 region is CASSLTGELFF. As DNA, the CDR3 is TGTGCCAGCAGCCTCACCGGGGAGCTGTTTTTT. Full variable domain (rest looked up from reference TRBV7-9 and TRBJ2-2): DTGVSQNPRHKITKRGQNVTFRCDPISEHNRLYWYRQTLGQGPEFLTYFQNEAQLEKSRLLSDRFSAERPKGSFSTLEIQRTEQGDSAMYLCASSLTGELFFGEGSRLTVL.

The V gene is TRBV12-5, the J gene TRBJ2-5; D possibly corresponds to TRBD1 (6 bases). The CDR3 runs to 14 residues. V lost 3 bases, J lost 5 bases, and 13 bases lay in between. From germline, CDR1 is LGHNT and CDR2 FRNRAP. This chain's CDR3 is CASGLAGVPETQYF. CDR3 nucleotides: TGTGCTAGTGGTTTAGCAGGGGTCCCGGAGACCCAGTACTTC.

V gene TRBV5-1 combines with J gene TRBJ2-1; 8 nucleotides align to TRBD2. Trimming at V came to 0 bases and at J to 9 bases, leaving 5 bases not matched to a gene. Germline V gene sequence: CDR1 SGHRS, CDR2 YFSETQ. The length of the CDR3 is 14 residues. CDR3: CASSLDTAGGEQFF. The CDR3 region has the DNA TGCGCCAGCAGCTTGGATACGGCGGGAGGTGAGCAGTTCTTC.

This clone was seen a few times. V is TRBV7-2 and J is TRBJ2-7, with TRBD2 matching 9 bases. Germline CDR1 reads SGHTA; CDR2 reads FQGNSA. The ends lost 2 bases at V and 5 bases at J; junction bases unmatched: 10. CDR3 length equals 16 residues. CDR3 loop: CASSLWAGAGGNEQYF. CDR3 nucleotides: TGTGCCAGCAGCTTATGGGCCGGAGCGGGGGGAAACGAGCAGTACTTC.

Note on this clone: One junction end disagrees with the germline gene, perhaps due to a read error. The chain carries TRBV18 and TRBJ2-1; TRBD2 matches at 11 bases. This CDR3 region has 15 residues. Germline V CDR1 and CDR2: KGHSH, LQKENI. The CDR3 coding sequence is TGTGCCAGCTCTCCACTAGCGGGAGCTGGCAATGAGCAGTTCTTC. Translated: CASSPLAGAGNEQFF.

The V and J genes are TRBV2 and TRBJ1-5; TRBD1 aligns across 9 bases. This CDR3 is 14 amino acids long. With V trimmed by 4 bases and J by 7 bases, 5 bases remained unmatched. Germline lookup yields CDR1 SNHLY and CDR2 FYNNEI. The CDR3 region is CASSGTGEVQPQHF. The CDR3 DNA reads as TGTGCCAGCAGTGGGACAGGGGAGGTACAGCCCCAGCATTTT.

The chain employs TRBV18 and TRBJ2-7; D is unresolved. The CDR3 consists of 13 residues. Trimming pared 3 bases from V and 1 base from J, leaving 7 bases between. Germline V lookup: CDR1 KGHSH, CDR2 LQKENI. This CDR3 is CASSPSRSYEQYF. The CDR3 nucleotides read TGTGCCAGCTCACCTAGCAGATCCTACGAGCAGTACTTC. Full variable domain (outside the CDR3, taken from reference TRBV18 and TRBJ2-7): NAGVMQNPRHLVRRRGQEARLRCSPMKGHSHVYWYRQLPEEGLKFMVYLQKENIIDESGMPKERFSAEFPKEGPSILRIQQVVRGDSAAYFCASSPSRSYEQYFGPGTRLTVT.

The CDR3 DNA is TGTGCCAGCAGTGAAGGAGTAGGAGTGGGTAGCCAGCATTTT. Protein product: CASSEGVGVGSQHF. The chain is built from TRBV2 and TRBJ1-5; D unclear. V lost 1 base and J lost 12, with 16 bases in between. CDR1 and CDR2 (germline): SNHLY, FYNNEI. The CDR3 has 14 amino acids.

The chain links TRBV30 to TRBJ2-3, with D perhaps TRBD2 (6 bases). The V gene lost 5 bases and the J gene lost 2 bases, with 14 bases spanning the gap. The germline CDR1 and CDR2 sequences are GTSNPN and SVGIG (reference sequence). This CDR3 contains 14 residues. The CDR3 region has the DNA TGTGCCTGGGGGGTCGGACTAATCACAGATACGCAGTATTTT. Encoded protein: CAWGVGLITDTQYF.

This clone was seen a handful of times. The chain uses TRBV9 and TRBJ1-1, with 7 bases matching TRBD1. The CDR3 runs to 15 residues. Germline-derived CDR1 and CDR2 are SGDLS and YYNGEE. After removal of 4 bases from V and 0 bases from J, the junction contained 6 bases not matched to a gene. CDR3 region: CASSPGTDMNTEAFF. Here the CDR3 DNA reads TGTGCCAGCAGCCCGGGGACAGACATGAACACTGAAGCTTTCTTT.